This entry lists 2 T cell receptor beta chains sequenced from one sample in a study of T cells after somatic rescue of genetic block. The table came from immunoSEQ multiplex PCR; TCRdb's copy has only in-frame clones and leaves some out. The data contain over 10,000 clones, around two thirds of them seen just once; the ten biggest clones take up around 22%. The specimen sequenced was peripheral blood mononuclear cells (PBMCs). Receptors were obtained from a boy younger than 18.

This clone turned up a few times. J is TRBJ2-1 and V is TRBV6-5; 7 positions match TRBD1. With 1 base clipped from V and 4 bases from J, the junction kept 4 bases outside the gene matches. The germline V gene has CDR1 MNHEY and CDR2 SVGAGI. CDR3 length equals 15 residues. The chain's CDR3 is CASSYLGTVYNEQFF. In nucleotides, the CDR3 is TGTGCCAGCAGTTACTTAGGGACAGTTTACAATGAGCAGTTCTTC.

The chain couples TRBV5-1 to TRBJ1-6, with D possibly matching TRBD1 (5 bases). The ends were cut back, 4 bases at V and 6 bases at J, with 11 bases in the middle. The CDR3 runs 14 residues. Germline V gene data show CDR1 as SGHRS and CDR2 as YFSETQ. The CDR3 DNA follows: TGCGCCAGCAGCCTAAGGGACCCTAATTCACCCCTCCACTTT. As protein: CASSLRDPNSPLHF.